There are a few counts of the clone carrying this T cell receptor (beta chain). This sample was taken from a study of T-cell reconstitution after alpha-beta-depleted transplantation in children. V gave up 4 bases and J gave up 2 bases; unmatched junction bases: 8. The CDR3 has 16 amino acids. Germline values: CDR1 SGHTA, CDR2 FQGNSA. TCRbeta library construction was performed incorporating unique molecular identifiers. TCRdb re-called the PCR reads through MiXCR, storing one row per CDR3 protein. Of 330,000 or so distinct CDR3 sequences listed, 10% are singletons. This receptor was obtained from a human donor who donated a stem cell graft to a child with acute lymphoblastic leukemia. This specimen consisted of PBMCs from the stem cell graft donor, obtained from the stem cell graft. The V and J genes are TRBV7-2 and TRBJ2-7; TRBD2 aligns across 10 bases. Here the CDR3 reads CASSSDGLAEAYEQYF. The CDR3 region has the DNA TGTGCCAGCAGCTCCGACGGACTAGCGGAGGCCTACGAGCAGTACTTC.